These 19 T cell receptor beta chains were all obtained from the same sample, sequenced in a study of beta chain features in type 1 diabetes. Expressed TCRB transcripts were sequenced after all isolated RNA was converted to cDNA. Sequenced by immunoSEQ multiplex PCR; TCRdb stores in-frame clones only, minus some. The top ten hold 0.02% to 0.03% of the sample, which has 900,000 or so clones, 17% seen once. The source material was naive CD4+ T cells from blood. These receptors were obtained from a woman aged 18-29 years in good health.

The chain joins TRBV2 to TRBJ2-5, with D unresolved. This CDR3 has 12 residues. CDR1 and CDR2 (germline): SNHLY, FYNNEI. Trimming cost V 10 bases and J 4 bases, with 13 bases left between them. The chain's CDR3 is CATPGLGETQYF. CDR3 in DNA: TGTGCCACCCCAGGTTTGGGAGAGACCCAGTACTTC.

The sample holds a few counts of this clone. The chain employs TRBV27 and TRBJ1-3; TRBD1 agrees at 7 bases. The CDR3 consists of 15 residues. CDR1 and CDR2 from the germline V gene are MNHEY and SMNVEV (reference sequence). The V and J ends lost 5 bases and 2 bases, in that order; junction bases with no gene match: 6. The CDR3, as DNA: TGTGCCAGCAGTGCCTCAGGGGGAACTGGAAACACCATATATTTT. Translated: CASSASGGTGNTIYF.

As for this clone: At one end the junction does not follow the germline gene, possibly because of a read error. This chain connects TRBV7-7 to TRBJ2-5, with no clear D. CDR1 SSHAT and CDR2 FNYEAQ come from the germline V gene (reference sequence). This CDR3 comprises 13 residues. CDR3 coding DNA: TGTGCTAGCAGCTTAGTACCTCAAGAGACCCAGTACTTC. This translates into CASSLVPQETQYF.

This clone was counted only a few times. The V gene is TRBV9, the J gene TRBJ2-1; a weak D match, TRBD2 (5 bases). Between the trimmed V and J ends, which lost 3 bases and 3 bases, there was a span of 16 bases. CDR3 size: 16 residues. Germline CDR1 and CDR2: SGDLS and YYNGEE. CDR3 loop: CASSANWEILYNEQFF. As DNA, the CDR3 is TGTGCCAGCAGCGCGAACTGGGAGATCCTCTACAATGAGCAGTTCTTC.

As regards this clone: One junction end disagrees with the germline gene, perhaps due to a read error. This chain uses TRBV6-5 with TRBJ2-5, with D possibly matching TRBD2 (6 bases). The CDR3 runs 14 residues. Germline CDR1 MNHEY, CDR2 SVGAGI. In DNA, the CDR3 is TGTGCCATCAGTGACGCCACTAGCATGGAGACCCAGTACTTC. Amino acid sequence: CAISDATSMETQYF.

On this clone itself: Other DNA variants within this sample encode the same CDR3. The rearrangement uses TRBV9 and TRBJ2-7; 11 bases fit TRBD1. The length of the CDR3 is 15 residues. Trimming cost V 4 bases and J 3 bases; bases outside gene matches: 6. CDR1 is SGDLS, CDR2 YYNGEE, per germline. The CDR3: CASSPGTGGFYEQYF. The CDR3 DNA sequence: TGTGCCAGCAGCCCCGGGACAGGGGGTTTCTACGAGCAGTACTTC.

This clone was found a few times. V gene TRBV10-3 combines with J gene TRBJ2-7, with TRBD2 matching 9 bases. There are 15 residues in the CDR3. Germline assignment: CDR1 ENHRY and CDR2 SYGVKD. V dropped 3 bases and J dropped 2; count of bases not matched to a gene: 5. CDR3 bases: TGTGCCATCAGTGATCTAGCGGGATCGACCTACGAGCAGTACTTC. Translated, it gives CAISDLAGSTYEQYF.

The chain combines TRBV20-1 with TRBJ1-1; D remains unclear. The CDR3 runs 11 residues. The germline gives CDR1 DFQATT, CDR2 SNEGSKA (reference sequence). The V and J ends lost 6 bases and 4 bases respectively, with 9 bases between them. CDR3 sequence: CSAAEGTEAFF. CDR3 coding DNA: TGCAGTGCAGCCGAGGGCACTGAAGCTTTCTTT.

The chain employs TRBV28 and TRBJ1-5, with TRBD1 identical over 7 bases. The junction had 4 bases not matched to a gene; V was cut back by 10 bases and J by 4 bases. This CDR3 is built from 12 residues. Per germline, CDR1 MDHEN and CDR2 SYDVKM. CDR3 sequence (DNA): TGTGCCACCAGGGGGAATAATCAGCCCCAGCATTTT. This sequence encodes CATRGNNQPQHF.

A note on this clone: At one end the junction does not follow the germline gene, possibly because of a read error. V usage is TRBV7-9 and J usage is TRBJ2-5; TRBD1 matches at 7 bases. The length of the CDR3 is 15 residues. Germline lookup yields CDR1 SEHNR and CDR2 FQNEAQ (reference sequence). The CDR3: CASSIAQNRGETQYF. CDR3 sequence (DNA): TGTGCCAGCAGCATAGCCCAGAACAGGGGTGAGACCCAGTACTTC. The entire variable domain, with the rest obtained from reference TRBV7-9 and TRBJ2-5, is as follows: DTGVSQNPRHKITKRGQNVTFRCDPISEHNRLYWYRQTLGQGPEFLTYFQNEAQLEKSRLLSDRFSAERPKGSFSTLEIQRTEQGDSAMYLCASSIAQNRGETQYFGPGTRLLVL.

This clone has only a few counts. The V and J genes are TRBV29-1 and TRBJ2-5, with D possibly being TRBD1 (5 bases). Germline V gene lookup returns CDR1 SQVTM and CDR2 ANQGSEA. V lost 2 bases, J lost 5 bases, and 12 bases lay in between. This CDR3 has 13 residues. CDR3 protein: CSVERAGWETQYF. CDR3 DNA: TGCAGCGTTGAAAGGGCAGGGTGGGAGACCCAGTACTTC.

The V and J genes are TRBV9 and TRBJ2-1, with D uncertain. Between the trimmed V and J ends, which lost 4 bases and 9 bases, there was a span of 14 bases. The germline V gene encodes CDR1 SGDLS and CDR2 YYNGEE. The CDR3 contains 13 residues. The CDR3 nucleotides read TGTGCCAGCAGCTTAGCCGTAGTAGGTGAGCAGTTCTTC. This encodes CASSLAVVGEQFF.

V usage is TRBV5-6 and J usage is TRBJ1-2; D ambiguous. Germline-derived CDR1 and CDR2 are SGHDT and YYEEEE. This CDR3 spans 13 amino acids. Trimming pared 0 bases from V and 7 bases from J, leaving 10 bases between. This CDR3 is CASSLGRVGGYTF. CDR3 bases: TGTGCCAGCAGCTTGGGTAGGGTAGGTGGCTACACCTTC.

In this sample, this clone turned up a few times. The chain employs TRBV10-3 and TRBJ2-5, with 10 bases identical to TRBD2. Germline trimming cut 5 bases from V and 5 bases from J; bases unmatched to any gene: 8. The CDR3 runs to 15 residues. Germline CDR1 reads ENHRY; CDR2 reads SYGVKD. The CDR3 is CAISSSGRVWETQYF. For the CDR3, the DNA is TGTGCCATCAGTAGCAGCGGGAGGGTTTGGGAGACCCAGTACTTC.

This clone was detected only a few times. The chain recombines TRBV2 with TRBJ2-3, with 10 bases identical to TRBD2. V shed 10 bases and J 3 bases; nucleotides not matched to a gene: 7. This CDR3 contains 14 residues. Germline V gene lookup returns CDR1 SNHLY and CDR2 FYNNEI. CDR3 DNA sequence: TGTGCCAACGGATTAGCGGGAGGAACAGATACGCAGTATTTT. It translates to CANGLAGGTDTQYF.

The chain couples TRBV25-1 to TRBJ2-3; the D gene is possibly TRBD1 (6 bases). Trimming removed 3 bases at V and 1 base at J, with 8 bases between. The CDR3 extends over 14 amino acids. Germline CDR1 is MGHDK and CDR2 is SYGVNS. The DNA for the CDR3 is TGTGCCAGCAGTGATCCAGGGGGCACAGATACGCAGTATTTT. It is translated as CASSDPGGTDTQYF.

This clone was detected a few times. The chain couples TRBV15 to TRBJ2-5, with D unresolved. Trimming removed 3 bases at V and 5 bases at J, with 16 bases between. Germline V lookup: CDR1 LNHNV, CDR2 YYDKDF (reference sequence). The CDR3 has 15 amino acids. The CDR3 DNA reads TGTGCCACCAGCAGGAGCCTGACTCCATCGGAGACCCAGTACTTC. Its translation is CATSRSLTPSETQYF.

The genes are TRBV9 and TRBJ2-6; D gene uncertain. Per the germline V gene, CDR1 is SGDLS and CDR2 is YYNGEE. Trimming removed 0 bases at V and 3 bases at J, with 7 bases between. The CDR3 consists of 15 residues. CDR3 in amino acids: CASSVEARGANVLTF. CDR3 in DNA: TGTGCCAGCAGCGTAGAAGCGCGTGGGGCCAACGTCCTGACTTTC.

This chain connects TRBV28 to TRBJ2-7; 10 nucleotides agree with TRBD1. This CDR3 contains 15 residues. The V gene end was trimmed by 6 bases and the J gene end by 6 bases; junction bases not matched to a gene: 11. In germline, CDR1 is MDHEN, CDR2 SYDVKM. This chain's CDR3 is CASRLGGQGKSEQYF. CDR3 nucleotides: TGTGCCAGCAGACTAGGGGGACAGGGGAAATCCGAGCAGTACTTC. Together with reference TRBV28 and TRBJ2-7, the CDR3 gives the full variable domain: DVKVTQSSRYLVKRTGEKVFLECVQDMDHENMFWYRQDPGLGLRLIYFSYDVKMKEKGDIPEGYSVSREKKERFSLILESASTNQTSMYLCASRLGGQGKSEQYFGPGTRLTVT.